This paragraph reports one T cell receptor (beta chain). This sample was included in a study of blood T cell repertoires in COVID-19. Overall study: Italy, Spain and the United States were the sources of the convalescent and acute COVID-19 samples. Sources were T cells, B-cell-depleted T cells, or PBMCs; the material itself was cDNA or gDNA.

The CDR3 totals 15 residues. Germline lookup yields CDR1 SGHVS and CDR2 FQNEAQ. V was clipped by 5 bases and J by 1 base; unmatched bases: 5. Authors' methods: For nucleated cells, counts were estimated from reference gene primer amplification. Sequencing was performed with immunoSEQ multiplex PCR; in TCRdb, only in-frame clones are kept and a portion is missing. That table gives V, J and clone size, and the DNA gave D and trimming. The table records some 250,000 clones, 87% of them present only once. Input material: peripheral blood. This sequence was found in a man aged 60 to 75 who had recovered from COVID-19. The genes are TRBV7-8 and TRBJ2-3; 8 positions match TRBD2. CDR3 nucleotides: TGTGCCAGCAGCCCGGGGGGGTACGGCACAGATACGCAGTATTTT. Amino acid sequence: CASSPGGYGTDTQYF.